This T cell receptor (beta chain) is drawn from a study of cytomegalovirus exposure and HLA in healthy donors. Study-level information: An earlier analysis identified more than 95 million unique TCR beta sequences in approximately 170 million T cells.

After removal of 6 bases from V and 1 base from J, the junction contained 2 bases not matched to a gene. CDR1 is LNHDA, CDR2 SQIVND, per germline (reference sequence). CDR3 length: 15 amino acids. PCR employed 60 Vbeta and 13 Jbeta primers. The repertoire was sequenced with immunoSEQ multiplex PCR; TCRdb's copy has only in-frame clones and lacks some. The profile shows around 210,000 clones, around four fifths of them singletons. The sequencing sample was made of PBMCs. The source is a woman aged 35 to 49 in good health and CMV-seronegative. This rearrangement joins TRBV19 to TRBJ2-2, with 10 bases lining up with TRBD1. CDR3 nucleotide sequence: TGTGCCAGTAGGAGGGACAGGGGGAACACCGGGGAGCTGTTTTTT. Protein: CASRRDRGNTGELFF. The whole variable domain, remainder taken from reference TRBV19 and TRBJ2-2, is DGGITQSPKYLFRKEGQNVTLSCEQNLNHDAMYWYRQDPGQGLRLIYYSQIVNDFQKGDIAEGYSVSREKKESFPLTVTSAQKNPTAFYLCASRRDRGNTGELFFGEGSRLTVL.